This entry lists 14 T cell receptor beta chains sequenced from one sample in a study of cytomegalovirus exposure and HLA in healthy donors. Primers included in the PCR were 60 Vbeta and 13 Jbeta primers. TCRdb's copy holds only in-frame clones and misses some; the assay was immunoSEQ multiplex PCR. The sample records 180,000 or so clones, around 79% being singletons. Material: PBMCs. All receptors come from a man in his fifties or sixties in good health and CMV-seropositive.

The genes are TRBV30 and TRBJ1-1, with 9 positions matching TRBD1. Per the germline V gene, CDR1 is GTSNPN and CDR2 is SVGIG (reference sequence). J was trimmed by 5 bases and V by 3 bases; bases with no gene match: 4. The CDR3 spans 13 residues. The CDR3 nucleotides are TGTGCCTGGAGAGGACAGGGGTATACTGAAGCTTTCTTT. This codes for CAWRGQGYTEAFF.

V is TRBV6-5 and J is TRBJ1-1, with a weak D call TRBD1 (5 bases). Per germline, CDR1 MNHEY and CDR2 SVGAGI. There are 13 residues in the CDR3. Trimming cost V 4 bases and J 8 bases, with 14 bases left between them. The chain's CDR3 is CASSSRGVREAFF. The DNA of the CDR3 is TGTGCCAGCAGTTCCCGGGGGGTACGGGAAGCTTTCTTT.

The chain uses TRBV29-1 and TRBJ1-2, with 9 bases that match TRBD1. V shed 5 bases and J 7 bases; nucleotides not matched to a gene: 5. Germline V lookup: CDR1 SQVTM, CDR2 ANQGSEA. The CDR3 runs to 12 residues. CDR3 sequence: CSVPDRGGGYTF. CDR3 sequence (DNA): TGCAGCGTTCCCGACAGGGGGGGTGGCTACACCTTC.

The CDR3 spells CASIQKTGGKTGELFF. The CDR3 coding sequence is TGTGCCAGCATTCAGAAGACAGGGGGCAAAACCGGGGAGCTGTTTTTT. The V gene is TRBV27, the J gene TRBJ2-2; 10 bases map to TRBD1. V dropped 7 bases and J dropped 5; count of bases not matched to a gene: 10. The germline V gene encodes CDR1 MNHEY and CDR2 SMNVEV (reference sequence). This CDR3 contains 16 residues.

The gene calls are TRBV27 and TRBJ1-2; TRBD1 matches at 7 bases. The CDR3 is 15 residues long. V dropped 9 bases and J dropped 3; count of bases not matched to a gene: 13. Germline CDR1 and CDR2: MNHEY and SMNVEV (reference sequence). CDR3 coding DNA: TGTGCCAGTTTTTCTTTCAGGGGGACTGACTATGGCTACACCTTC. This sequence encodes CASFSFRGTDYGYTF.

The V and J genes are TRBV15 and TRBJ1-5, with D possibly being TRBD1 (6 bases). Looked up from germline, CDR1 is LNHNV and CDR2 is YYDKDF (reference sequence). The CDR3 length is 17 residues. V lost 0 bases and J lost 7, with 19 bases in between. This CDR3 reads CATSRDGGGRERQPQHF. The CDR3 DNA reads TGTGCCACCAGCAGAGATGGCGGGGGGCGAGAGAGACAGCCCCAGCATTTT.

The chain is built from TRBV4-2 and TRBJ2-7, with TRBD2 matching over 7 bases. This CDR3 comprises 12 residues. J gave up 6 bases and V 2 bases, and 1 base lay outside the gene matches. Germline V lookup: CDR1 LGHNA, CDR2 YNFKEQ. The DNA of the CDR3 is TGTGCCAGCAGCCAACCGGGGGGCGAGCAGTACTTC. This encodes CASSQPGGEQYF.

This chain uses TRBV30 with TRBJ1-1; possible D gene TRBD1, 5 bases. The germline V gene encodes CDR1 GTSNPN and CDR2 SVGIG (reference sequence). The CDR3 runs to 17 residues. With 1 base removed from V and 1 base from J, the gap between germline ends came to 19 bases. The CDR3 nucleotides read TGTGCCTGGAGTGCATTAGGCGGGACTGCCCGGAACACTGAAGCTTTCTTT. It encodes CAWSALGGTARNTEAFF.

The genes are TRBV2 and TRBJ2-5; 9 bases are shared with TRBD2. Germline CDR1 and CDR2: SNHLY and FYNNEI. Germline trimming cut 4 bases from V and 4 bases from J; bases unmatched to any gene: 7. The CDR3 has 15 residues. CDR3 sequence (DNA): TGTGCCAGCAGTGGACGAGCGGGGGGTGGAGAGACCCAGTACTTC. Translation: CASSGRAGGGETQYF.

The rearrangement uses TRBV19 and TRBJ1-5, with D possibly being TRBD1 (5 bases). CDR1 and CDR2 (germline): LNHDA, SQIVND (reference sequence). Trimming removed 4 bases from V and 4 bases from J, with 11 bases in between. There are 14 residues in the CDR3. For the CDR3, the DNA is TGTGCCAGTAGTAGGGTCGGGGGAAATCAGCCCCAGCATTTT. Encoded protein: CASSRVGGNQPQHF.

In its sample, this clone was seen a few times. This chain joins TRBV10-3 and TRBJ1-2; 12 bases align to TRBD1. The V gene's germline CDR1 is ENHRY and CDR2 SYGVKD. V was clipped by 9 bases and J by 7 bases; unmatched bases: 15. This CDR3 is 16 amino acids long. As DNA, the CDR3 is TGTGCCATGCGGGGGACAGGGGGCAAAATCGCTCCTGGCTACACCTTC. The encoded protein is CAMRGTGGKIAPGYTF.

The chain links TRBV19 to TRBJ1-1, with 12 bases lining up with TRBD1. Germline loops: CDR1 LNHDA, CDR2 SQIVND (reference sequence). This CDR3 contains 18 residues. V lost 0 bases and J lost 10; bases outside the gene matches: 15. The CDR3 region has the DNA TGTGCCAGTAGTATAGAGGCCGGGACAGGGGGCGCCCTCGATGGAGCTTTCTTT. Its translation: CASSIEAGTGGALDGAFF.

The chain joins TRBV29-1 to TRBJ2-1; D unresolved. Germline-derived CDR1 and CDR2 are SQVTM and ANQGSEA. The CDR3 runs to 17 residues. Trimming took off 6 bases at V and 5 bases at J, with 26 bases between the two ends. The CDR3 DNA reads TGCAGCGTGAGTAGGCAGGTGGCCCTCAAGAACGACAATGAGCAGTTCTTC. Amino acids: CSVSRQVALKNDNEQFF.

The V gene is TRBV30, the J gene TRBJ2-3, with a possible D match to TRBD1 (5 bases). The CDR3 runs to 15 residues. V was cut by 1 base and J by 0 bases, with 11 bases left in between. In germline, CDR1 is GTSNPN, CDR2 SVGIG (reference sequence). Here the CDR3 DNA reads TGTGCCTGGAGTGGTAGGGGCCCTAGCACAGATACGCAGTATTTT. Encoded protein: CAWSGRGPSTDTQYF. Complete variable domain (other parts from reference TRBV30 and TRBJ2-3): SQTIHQWPATLVQPVGSPLSLECTVEGTSNPNLYWYRQAAGRGLQLLFYSVGIGQISSEVPQNLSASRPQDRQFILSSKKLLLSDSGFYLCAWSGRGPSTDTQYFGPGTRLTVL.